This TCR beta chain was found in a study of neurological immune-mediated disorders. The CDR3 covers 15 residues. Germline V gene sequence: CDR1 SGHRS, CDR2 YFSETQ. V was cut by 1 base and J by 10 bases, with 21 bases left in between. In this sample, this clonotype turned up many times. The antigen remains unidentified. With 10-nucleotide random UMIs included, cDNA was synthesized by 5'RACE. TCRdb reprocessed the 5' RACE reads with MiXCR, giving one entry per CDR3 protein. Among approximately 74,000 distinct CDR3 sequences listed, roughly 9% were seen once. Healthy control samples came from blood bank volunteers in Maryland, USA. PBMCs stored at -80 C, numbering 2 million, were the origin of the unsorted libraries. Findings and limits, study-wide: HTLV-1-associated myelopathy had the most TCR clonal expansion, whereas multiple sclerosis had the least (lower than in healthy controls).

The receptor was derived from a man aged 45 to 65 in good health. The chain couples TRBV5-1 to TRBJ2-7; weak D call: TRBD1 (6 bases). The sequenced material came from PBMCs. The DNA of the CDR3 is TGCGCCAGCAGCTTGTCCCCCGGGACACCTACTTTCCAGTACTTC. Protein sequence: CASSLSPGTPTFQYF.